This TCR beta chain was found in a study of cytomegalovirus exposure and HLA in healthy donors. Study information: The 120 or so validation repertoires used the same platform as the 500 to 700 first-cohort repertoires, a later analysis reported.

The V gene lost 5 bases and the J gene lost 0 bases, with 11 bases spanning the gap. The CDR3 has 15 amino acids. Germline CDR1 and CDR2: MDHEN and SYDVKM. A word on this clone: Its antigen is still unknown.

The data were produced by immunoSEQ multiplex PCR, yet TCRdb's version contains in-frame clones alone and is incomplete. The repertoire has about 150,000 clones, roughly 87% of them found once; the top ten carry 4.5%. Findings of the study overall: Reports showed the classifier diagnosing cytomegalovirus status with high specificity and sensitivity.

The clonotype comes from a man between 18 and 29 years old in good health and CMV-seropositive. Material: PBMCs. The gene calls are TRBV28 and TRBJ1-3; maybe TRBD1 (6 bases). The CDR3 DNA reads TGTGCCAGCAGTACAGGGCCGCACTCTGGAAACACCATATATTTT. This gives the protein CASSTGPHSGNTIYF.